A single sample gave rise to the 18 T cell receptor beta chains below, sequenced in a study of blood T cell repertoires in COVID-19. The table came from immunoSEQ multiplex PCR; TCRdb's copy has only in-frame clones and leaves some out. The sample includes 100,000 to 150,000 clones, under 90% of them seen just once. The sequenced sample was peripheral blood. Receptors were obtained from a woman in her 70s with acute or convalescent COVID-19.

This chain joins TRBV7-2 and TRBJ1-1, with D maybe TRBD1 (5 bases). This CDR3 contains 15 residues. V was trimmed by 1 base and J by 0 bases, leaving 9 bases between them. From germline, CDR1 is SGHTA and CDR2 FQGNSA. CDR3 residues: CASSLGAGLNTEAFF. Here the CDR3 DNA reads TGTGCCAGCAGCTTAGGTGCAGGGCTGAACACTGAAGCTTTCTTT.

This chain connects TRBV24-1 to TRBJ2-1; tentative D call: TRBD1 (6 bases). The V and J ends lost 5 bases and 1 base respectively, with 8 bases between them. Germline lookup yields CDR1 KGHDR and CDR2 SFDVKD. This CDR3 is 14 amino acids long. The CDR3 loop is CATSGQGSYNEQFF. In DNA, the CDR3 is TGTGCCACCAGTGGGCAGGGGTCCTACAATGAGCAGTTCTTC.

CDR3 in amino acids: CASSEQGQLNTEAFF. The DNA for the CDR3 is TGCGCCAGCAGTGAGCAGGGACAGTTGAACACTGAAGCTTTCTTT. V gene TRBV5-1 combines with J gene TRBJ1-1; the match to TRBD1 covers 7 bases. After removal of 5 bases from V and 0 bases from J, the junction contained 7 bases not matched to a gene. The CDR3 spans 15 residues. Germline CDR1 and CDR2: SGHRS and YFSETQ.

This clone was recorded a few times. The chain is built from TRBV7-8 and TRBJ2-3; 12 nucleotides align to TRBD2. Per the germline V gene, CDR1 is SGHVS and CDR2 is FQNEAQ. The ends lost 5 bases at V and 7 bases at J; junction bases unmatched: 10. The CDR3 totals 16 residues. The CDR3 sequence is CASSPTPSGGAYTQYF. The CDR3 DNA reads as TGTGCCAGCAGCCCAACTCCTAGCGGGGGGGCTTATACGCAGTATTTT.

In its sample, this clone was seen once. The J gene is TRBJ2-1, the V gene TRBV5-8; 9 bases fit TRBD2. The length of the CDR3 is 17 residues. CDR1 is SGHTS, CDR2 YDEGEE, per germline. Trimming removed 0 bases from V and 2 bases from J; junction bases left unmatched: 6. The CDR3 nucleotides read TGTGCCAGCAGCTTGGCCGTTGGGACTAGCCCCTACAATGAGCAGTTCTTC. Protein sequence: CASSLAVGTSPYNEQFF.

CDR3 amino acids: CASSQNRGREETQYF. CDR3 DNA sequence: TGTGCCAGCAGCCAGAACAGGGGGCGGGAAGAGACCCAGTACTTC. The V and J genes are TRBV14 and TRBJ2-5, with TRBD1 matching 9 bases. In germline, CDR1 is SGHDN, CDR2 FVKESK. The CDR3 runs to 15 residues. After removal of 3 bases from V and 3 bases from J, the junction contained 5 bases not matched to a gene. Together with reference TRBV14 and TRBJ2-5, the CDR3 gives the full variable domain: EAGVTQFPSHSVIEKGQTVTLRCDPISGHDNLYWYRRVMGKEIKFLLHFVKESKQDESGMPNNRFLAERTGGTYSTLKVQPAELEDSGVYFCASSQNRGREETQYFGPGTRLLVL.

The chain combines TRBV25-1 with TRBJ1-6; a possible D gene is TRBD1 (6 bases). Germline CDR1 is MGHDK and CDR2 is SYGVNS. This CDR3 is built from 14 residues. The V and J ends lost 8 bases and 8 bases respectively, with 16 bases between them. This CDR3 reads CASPPQGIHSPLHF. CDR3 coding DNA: TGTGCCAGCCCCCCCCAGGGGATACATTCACCCCTCCACTTT.

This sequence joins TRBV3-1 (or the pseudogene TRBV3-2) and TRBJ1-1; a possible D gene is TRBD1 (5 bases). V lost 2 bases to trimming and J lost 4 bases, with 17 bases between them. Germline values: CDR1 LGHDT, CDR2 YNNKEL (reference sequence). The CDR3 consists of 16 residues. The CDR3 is CASSQPPDRDSTEAFF. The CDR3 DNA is TGTGCCAGCAGCCAACCCCCGGATCGAGACAGCACTGAAGCTTTCTTT.

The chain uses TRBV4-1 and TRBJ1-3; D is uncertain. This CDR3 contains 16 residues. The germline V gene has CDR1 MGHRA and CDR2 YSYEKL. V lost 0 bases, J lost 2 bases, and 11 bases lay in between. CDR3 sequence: CASSQDSRAAGNTIYF. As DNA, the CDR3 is TGCGCCAGCAGCCAAGATAGTAGAGCGGCTGGAAACACCATATATTTT.

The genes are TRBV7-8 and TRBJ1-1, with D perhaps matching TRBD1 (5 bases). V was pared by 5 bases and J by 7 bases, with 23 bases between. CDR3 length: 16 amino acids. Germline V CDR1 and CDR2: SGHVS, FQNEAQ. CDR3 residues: CASSPGVEPRLREAFF. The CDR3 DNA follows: TGTGCCAGCAGCCCGGGGGTCGAGCCAAGGTTGCGTGAAGCTTTCTTT.

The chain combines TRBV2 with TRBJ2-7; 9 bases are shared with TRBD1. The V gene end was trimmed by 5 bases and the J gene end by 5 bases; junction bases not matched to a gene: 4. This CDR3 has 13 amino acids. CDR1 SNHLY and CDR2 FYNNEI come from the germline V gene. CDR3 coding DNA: TGTGCCAGCAGTCAGGACAGGGGTAACGAGCAGTACTTC. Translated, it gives CASSQDRGNEQYF.

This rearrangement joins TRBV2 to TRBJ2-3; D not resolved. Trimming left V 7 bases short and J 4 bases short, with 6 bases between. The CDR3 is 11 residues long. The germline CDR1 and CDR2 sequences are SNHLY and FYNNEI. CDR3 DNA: TGTGCCAGCATGAGGTCAGATACGCAGTATTTT. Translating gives CASMRSDTQYF.

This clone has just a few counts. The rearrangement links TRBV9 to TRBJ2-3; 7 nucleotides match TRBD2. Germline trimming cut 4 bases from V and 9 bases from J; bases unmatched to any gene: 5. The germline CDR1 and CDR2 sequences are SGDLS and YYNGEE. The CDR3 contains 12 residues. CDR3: CASSLSSGTQYF. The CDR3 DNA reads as TGTGCCAGCAGCTTAAGTAGCGGGACGCAGTATTTT.

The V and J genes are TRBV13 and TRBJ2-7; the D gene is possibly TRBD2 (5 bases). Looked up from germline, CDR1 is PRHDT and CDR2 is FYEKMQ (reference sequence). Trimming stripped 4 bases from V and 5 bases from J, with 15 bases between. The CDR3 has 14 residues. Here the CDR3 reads CASSSRRGSDEQYV. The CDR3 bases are TGTGCCAGCAGCTCCCGCCGCGGGTCCGACGAGCAGTACGTC.

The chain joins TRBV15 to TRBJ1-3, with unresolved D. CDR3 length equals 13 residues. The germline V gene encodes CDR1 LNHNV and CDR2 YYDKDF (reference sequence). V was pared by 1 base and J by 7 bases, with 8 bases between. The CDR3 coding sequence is TGTGCCACCAGCAGAGGCAGGACTAACACCATATATTTT. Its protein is CATSRGRTNTIYF.

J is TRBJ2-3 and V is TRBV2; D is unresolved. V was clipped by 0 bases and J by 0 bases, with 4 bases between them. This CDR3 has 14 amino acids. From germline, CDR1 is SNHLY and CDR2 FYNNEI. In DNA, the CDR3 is TGTGCCAGCAGTGAAGCTACTAGCACAGATACGCAGTATTTT. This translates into CASSEATSTDTQYF.

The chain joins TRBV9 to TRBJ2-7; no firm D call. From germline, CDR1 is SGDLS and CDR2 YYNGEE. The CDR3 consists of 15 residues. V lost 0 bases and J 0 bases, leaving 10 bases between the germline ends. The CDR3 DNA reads TGTGCCAGCAGCGTAGACGGGTATAACTCCTACGAGCAGTACTTC. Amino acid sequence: CASSVDGYNSYEQYF.

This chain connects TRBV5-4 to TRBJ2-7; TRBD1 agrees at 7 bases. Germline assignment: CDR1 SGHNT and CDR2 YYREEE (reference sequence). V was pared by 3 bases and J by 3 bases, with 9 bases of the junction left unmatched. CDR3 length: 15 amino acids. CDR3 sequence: CASSSSRDRRYEQYF. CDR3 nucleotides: TGTGCCAGCAGCTCATCCCGGGACAGACGCTACGAGCAGTACTTC.